This note documents a single T cell receptor beta chain sequence. The sample holds a few counts of this clonotype. What this receptor recognizes is not known. No much larger clone exists at a distance of one base, and base qualities are not known. The sample is drawn from a study of early T cells in non-severe SARS-CoV-2 infection (dated by TCRdb to the early 2020s). Broadly, across the study: Because TCR sequencing was done on bulk RNA from unsorted whole blood, the alpha and beta chains could not be paired. What the authors observed across the whole study: VDJdb matching was skewed toward anti-spike CD8 responses and likely underestimated virus-specific expansions, missing private and CD4 specificities.

Library prep was done by 5' RACE. The data were produced on a NextSeq 500. The TCR library protocol attached unique molecular identifiers to individual cDNA molecules to correct for sequencing error and PCR bias. Both TCR alpha and beta chains were sequenced, and tight co-correlation was observed between alpha and beta sequence abundances in each sample. The original methods were these. Decombinator V4 was used to perform V gene, J gene and CDR3 annotation of TCR sequences. Expanded TCRs were defined as changing significantly between any two time points under a Poisson model with p below 0.0001. TCR abundances were normalised to the total number of TCRs sequenced per sample and were expressed as counts per million. MAIT TCRs were defined by TRAV1-2 paired with TRAJ12, TRAJ20 or TRAJ33, and iNKT TCRs by TRAV10 paired with TRAJ18. VDJdb, accessed 1 November 2021, was searched for CMV, EBV and SARS-CoV-2 annotated TCRs, with TCRs annotated for multiple antigens excluded. TCRdb reprocessed the public reads (quality trimming at Q25 with fastp, clone calling with MiXCR) and kept in-frame beta chains. For every CDR3 protein sequence, its rows merge into one entry that carries the most common genes and DNA. The V and J calls here are based on TCRdb, not the publication. The sample has over 100,000 distinct CDR3 sequences on record, less than 15% of them singletons. The biggest ten clones account for less than 8% of the sample.

This was a case-control study nested in a cohort of healthcare workers in London, UK, who had nasopharyngeal swab PCR tests and blood samples taken every week. Healthcare workers were recruited between 23 and 31 March 2020, during the week of the UK lockdown, and were followed weekly for up to roughly 15 weeks. The CDR3 runs 13 amino acids, cysteine and phenylalanine included. Solely the CDR3 DNA is kept, with 39 bases framed from the first base. Between the V and J ends, shortened by 5 bases and 3 bases respectively, the junction contains 10 bases. For CDR1 and CDR2, the germline V gene (reference sequence) lists SEHNR and FQNEAQ.

The chain couples TRBV7-9 to TRBJ2-5; TRBD1 is a possible D gene, resting on 6 matching bases. The receptor was derived from an adult who was a healthcare worker with PCR-confirmed SARS-CoV-2 infection or an uninfected control (not recorded which). The sequencing input was whole blood. The CDR3 loop reads CASSGQSKETQYF. The nucleotides read TGTGCCAGCAGCGGACAGTCGAAAGAGACCCAGTACTTC. Outside the CDR3, residues come from the reference TRBV7-9 and TRBJ2-5 proteins, so the full variable domain is: DTGVSQNPRHKITKRGQNVTFRCDPISEHNRLYWYRQTLGQGPEFLTYFQNEAQLEKSRLLSDRFSAERPKGSFSTLEIQRTEQGDSAMYLCASSGQSKETQYFGPGTRLLVL.